These T cell receptor beta chains were read from a single sample in a study of T-cell reconstitution after alpha-beta-depleted transplantation in children. One entry per CDR3 protein, called by TCRdb with MiXCR from the PCR reads. The data hold 250,000 or so distinct CDR3 sequences, with 6.5% to 10% observed a single time. The material sequenced was PBMCs, mostly from graft donor cells, taken 180 days after TCRalphabeta/CD19-depleted stem cell transplant. The receptor source for this set is a male patient aged 10 to 17 who had a stem cell transplant for acute lymphoblastic leukemia, so the T cells may come from the graft donor. Both conserved end residues are part of each CDR3. Each record gives: J gene, CDR3 length, V gene, D gene, clone size, CDR3 protein, CDR3 DNA. A D gene is named only where the DNA matches it firmly. Size is stated for part of the rows, as once, few or many counts, or as a class when the clone is expanded.

TRBJ1-1,17,TRBV3-1,NA,many,CASSQDVRPRMNTEAFF,TGTGCCAGCAGCCAAGATGTCAGGCCTCGGATGAACACTGAAGCTTTCTTT
TRBJ1-3,13,TRBV27,NA,many,CASRKGTGNTIYF,TGTGCCAGCAGGAAGGGGACTGGAAACACCATATATTTT
TRBJ1-1,15,TRBV29-1,TRBD1,many,CSVSRPGQGTPEAFF,TGCAGCGTTTCAAGACCGGGACAGGGGACCCCTGAAGCTTTCTTT
TRBJ2-6,14,TRBV25-1,NA,NA,CASSEWGGANVLTF,TGTGCCAGCAGTGAATGGGGTGGGGCCAACGTCCTGACTTTC
TRBJ2-1,20,TRBV7-2,TRBD2,many,CASSLARRETSGRTYNEQFF,TGTGCCAGCAGCTTAGCGAGGAGGGAAACTAGCGGGAGGACATACAATGAGCAGTTCTTC
TRBJ1-2,14,TRBV5-1,TRBD1,many,CASSSTGGYDGYTF,TGCGCCAGCAGCTCAACAGGGGGCTATGATGGCTACACCTTC
TRBJ1-2,14,TRBV7-9,NA,many,CASSLEPPKGGYTF,TGTGCCAGCAGCTTAGAACCCCCCAAAGGGGGCTACACCTTC
TRBJ2-1,18,TRBV6-1,TRBD2,NA,CASTPGTSGKGSYNEQFF,TGTGCCAGCACCCCAGGGACTAGCGGGAAGGGCTCCTACAATGAGCAGTTCTTC
TRBJ2-1,13,TRBV12-3/TRBV12-4,NA,many,CASSSPNRNEQFF,TGTGCCAGCAGTTCACCAAACCGCAATGAGCAGTTCTTC
TRBJ2-2,15,TRBV3-1,NA,many,CASSSPALNTGELFF,TGTGCCAGCAGCTCCCCGGCCTTAAACACCGGGGAGCTGTTTTTT
TRBJ2-1,14,TRBV5-1,NA,many,CASSLGGLRSEQFF,TGCGCCAGCAGCTTAGGGGGATTGAGAAGTGAGCAGTTCTTC
TRBJ1-3,13,TRBV6-5,NA,many,CASSYVRGNTIYF,TGTGCCAGCAGTTACGTGAGAGGAAACACCATATATTTT
TRBJ1-6,13,TRBV3-1,NA,many,CASSTLGVSPLHF,TGTGCCAGCAGCACCCTTGGGGTTTCACCCCTCCACTTT
TRBJ1-1,13,TRBV6-1,NA,many,CASTPDKNTEAFF,TGTGCCAGCACCCCTGACAAGAACACTGAAGCTTTCTTT
TRBJ2-7,13,TRBV7-9,NA,many,CAIPGANSYEQYF,TGTGCCATCCCGGGGGCAAATTCCTACGAGCAGTACTTC
TRBJ2-2,15,TRBV28,NA,many,CATRGQGMNTGELFF,TGTGCCACCAGGGGTCAGGGTATGAACACCGGGGAGCTGTTTTTT
TRBJ2-5,15,TRBV7-6,TRBD2,many,CASSFRAGGQETQYF,TGTGCCAGCAGCTTCAGGGCGGGAGGACAAGAGACCCAGTACTTC
TRBJ2-5,13,TRBV7-9,NA,many,CASSSDMAETQYF,TGTGCCAGCAGCTCAGATATGGCAGAGACCCAGTACTTC
TRBJ1-4,16,TRBV7-9,TRBD1,many,CASSFRSGTGGEKLFF,TGTGCCAGCAGCTTCCGGTCCGGGACAGGGGGTGAAAAACTGTTTTTT
TRBJ2-3,12,TRBV6-4,NA,many,CASSDSMGTQYF,TGTGCCAGCAGTGACTCGATGGGTACGCAGTATTTT
TRBJ2-5,16,TRBV11-2,TRBD2,many,CASSLRGLAVQETQYF,TGTGCCAGCAGCTTAAGGGGACTAGCGGTCCAAGAGACCCAGTACTTC
TRBJ2-4,14,TRBV28,NA,many,CASTSPRPRNIQYF,TGTGCCAGCACTTCCCCCCGACCCAGGAACATTCAGTACTTC
TRBJ2-6,17,TRBV19,NA,few,CASLGQGPPQGANVLTF,TGTGCCAGTCTGGGGCAGGGGCCCCCACAGGGGGCCAACGTCCTGACTTTC
TRBJ2-7,14,TRBV19,NA,many,CASSIVPRAYEQYF,TGTGCCAGTAGTATAGTTCCCAGGGCCTACGAGCAGTACTTC
TRBJ2-1,15,TRBV14,NA,many,CASSQDTGSYNEQFF,TGTGCCAGCAGCCAAGACACAGGCTCCTACAATGAGCAGTTCTTC
TRBJ2-3,14,TRBV29-1,NA,many,CSVVRGTAPDTQYF,TGCAGCGTTGTCCGCGGGACAGCTCCAGATACGCAGTATTTT
TRBJ1-5,15,TRBV3-1,NA,NA,CASSQDSKSMRPQHF,TGTGCCAGCAGCCAAGATTCAAAAAGCATGCGACCCCAGCATTTT
TRBJ2-6,17,TRBV11-2,NA,many,CASSSDRTLSGANVLTF,TGTGCCAGCAGCTCAGACAGGACTCTCTCTGGGGCCAACGTCCTGACTTTC
TRBJ2-3,14,TRBV29-1,NA,many,CSVENRASTDTQYF,TGCAGCGTTGAAAACAGGGCTAGCACAGATACGCAGTATTTT
TRBJ1-3,16,TRBV27,TRBD1,many,CASSPTGGVFGNTIYF,TGTGCCAGCAGTCCCACAGGGGGCGTTTTTGGAAACACCATATATTTT
TRBJ1-5,14,TRBV7-6,NA,many,CASSLYAADQPQHF,TGTGCCAGCAGCTTATACGCGGCGGATCAGCCCCAGCATTTT
TRBJ1-1,14,TRBV7-2,NA,many,CASSLAVTPGEAFF,TGTGCCAGCAGCTTAGCAGTGACCCCCGGTGAAGCTTTCTTT
TRBJ2-1,14,TRBV7-3,NA,many,CASSSPGGTNEQFF,TGTGCCAGCAGCTCACCCGGCGGGACCAATGAGCAGTTCTTC
TRBJ1-1,13,TRBV3-1,NA,many,CASSHPWLTEAFF,TGTGCCAGCAGCCATCCGTGGCTCACTGAAGCTTTCTTT
TRBJ2-4,15,TRBV6-1,NA,many,CASRVEWTALNIQYF,TGTGCCAGCAGAGTTGAGTGGACAGCTTTAAACATTCAGTACTTC
TRBJ2-5,15,TRBV6-5,TRBD1,many,CASSYTKRTGETQYF,TGTGCCAGCAGTTACACCAAAAGGACAGGAGAGACCCAGTACTTC
TRBJ2-7,14,TRBV5-1,NA,NA,CASSRSMGSYEQYF,TGCGCCAGCAGCCGTTCGATGGGGTCCTACGAGCAGTACTTC
TRBJ2-2,15,TRBV5-4,NA,few,CATTRGQLNTGELFF,TGTGCCACCACGCGGGGACAGCTCAACACCGGGGAGCTGTTTTTT
TRBJ2-1,17,TRBV7-3,TRBD2,few,CACSLGAFSGRAGEQFF,TGTGCCTGCAGCTTAGGAGCCTTTAGCGGGAGGGCTGGTGAGCAGTTCTTC
TRBJ2-7,14,TRBV28,NA,many,CASSFRGDYYEQYF,TGTGCCAGCAGTTTCAGGGGCGATTACTACGAGCAGTACTTC
TRBJ2-5,15,TRBV6-1,TRBD1,many,CASSEVDRRQETQYF,TGTGCCAGCAGTGAAGTGGACAGGAGGCAGGAGACCCAGTACTTC
TRBJ2-1,14,TRBV4-3,NA,NA,CASSPGLVYNEQFF,TGCGCCAGCAGCCCGGGGCTAGTCTACAATGAGCAGTTCTTC
TRBJ2-1,12,TRBV19,NA,many,CASSMGFNEQFF,TGTGCCAGTAGTATGGGGTTCAATGAGCAGTTCTTC
TRBJ1-6,16,TRBV9,TRBD1,many,CASSRQGPSYNSPLHF,TGTGCCAGCAGCCGACAGGGACCCTCCTATAATTCACCCCTCCACTTT
TRBJ1-6,13,TRBV7-9,NA,many,CASSSGFDSPLHF,TGTGCCAGCAGCTCCGGATTCGATTCACCCCTCCACTTT
TRBJ1-3,14,TRBV29-1,TRBD1,many,CSVGSQGSGNTIYF,TGCAGCGTAGGATCACAGGGGTCTGGAAACACCATATATTTT
TRBJ2-1,14,TRBV27,NA,many,CASSLAPTYNEQFF,TGTGCCAGCAGTTTGGCTCCTACCTACAATGAGCAGTTCTTC
TRBJ1-1,12,TRBV29-1,NA,many,CSVASGNTEAFF,TGCAGCGTGGCGTCAGGGAACACTGAAGCTTTCTTT
TRBJ1-1,12,TRBV19,NA,NA,CASSMRGTEAFF,TGTGCCAGTAGTATGAGGGGGACTGAAGCTTTCTTT
TRBJ1-3,15,TRBV6-5,NA,many,CASSYSEGRRNTIYF,TGTGCCAGCAGTTACTCGGAGGGGCGTAGAAACACCATATATTTT
TRBJ2-1,14,TRBV5-1,TRBD1,NA,CASSFGDRGSEQFF,TGCGCCAGCAGCTTCGGGGACAGGGGAAGTGAGCAGTTCTTC
TRBJ2-2,16,TRBV4-3,TRBD2,NA,CASSQDSGGNTGELFF,TGCGCCAGCAGCCAAGATAGCGGGGGGAACACCGGGGAGCTGTTTTTT
TRBJ2-7,15,TRBV7-2,TRBD1,many,CASSQTGGANYEQYF,TGTGCCAGCAGCCAGACAGGGGGCGCAAACTACGAGCAGTACTTC
TRBJ2-1,14,TRBV20-1,NA,NA,CSARGPISIDEQFF,TGCAGTGCTAGAGGCCCCATTAGTATAGATGAGCAGTTCTTC